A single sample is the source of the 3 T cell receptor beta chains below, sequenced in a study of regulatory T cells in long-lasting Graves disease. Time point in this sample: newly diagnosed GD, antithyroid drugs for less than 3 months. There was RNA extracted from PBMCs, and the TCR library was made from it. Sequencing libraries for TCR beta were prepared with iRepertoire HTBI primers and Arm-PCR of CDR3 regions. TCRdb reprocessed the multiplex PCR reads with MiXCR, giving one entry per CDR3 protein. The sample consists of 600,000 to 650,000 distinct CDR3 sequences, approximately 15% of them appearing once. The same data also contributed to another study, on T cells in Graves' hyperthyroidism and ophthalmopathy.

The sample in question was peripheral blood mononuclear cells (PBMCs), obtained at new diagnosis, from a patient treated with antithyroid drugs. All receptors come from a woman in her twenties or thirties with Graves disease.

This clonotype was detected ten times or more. The CDR3 DNA follows: TGTGCCAGCAGTCGTGTCCGGGGGGTTCTTCAGCCCCAGCATTTT. It encodes CASSRVRGVLQPQHF. This chain joins TRBV28 and TRBJ1-5; perhaps TRBD1 as D (5 bases). This CDR3 comprises 15 residues. Trimming cost V 5 bases and J 6 bases, with 17 bases left between them. Germline loops: CDR1 MDHEN, CDR2 SYDVKM.

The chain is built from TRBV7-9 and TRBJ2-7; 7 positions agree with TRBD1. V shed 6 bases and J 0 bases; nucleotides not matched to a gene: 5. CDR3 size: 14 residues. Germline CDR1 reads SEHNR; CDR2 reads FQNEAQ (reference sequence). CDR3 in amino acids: CASSRDSASYEQYF. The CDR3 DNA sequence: TGTGCCAGCAGTAGGGACAGCGCCTCCTACGAGCAGTACTTC. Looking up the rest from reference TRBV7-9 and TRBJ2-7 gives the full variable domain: DTGVSQNPRHKITKRGQNVTFRCDPISEHNRLYWYRQTLGQGPEFLTYFQNEAQLEKSRLLSDRFSAERPKGSFSTLEIQRTEQGDSAMYLCASSRDSASYEQYFGPGTRLTVT.

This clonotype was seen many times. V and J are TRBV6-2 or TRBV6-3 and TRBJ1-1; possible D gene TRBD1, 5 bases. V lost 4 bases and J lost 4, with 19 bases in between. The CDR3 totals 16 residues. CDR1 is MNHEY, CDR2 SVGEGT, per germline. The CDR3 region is CASSSGEGAGGTEAFF. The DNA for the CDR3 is TGTGCCAGCAGTTCGGGAGAAGGGGCTGGTGGCACTGAAGCTTTCTTT.